This TCR beta chain was identified in a study of blood T cell repertoires in COVID-19. Study-wide background: Samples came from the United States, Italy and Spain, spanning acute and convalescent COVID-19. T cells, B-cell-depleted T cells, or PBMCs supplied cDNA or gDNA.

The V and J ends lost 7 bases and 10 bases, in that order; junction bases with no gene match: 14. The germline CDR1 and CDR2 sequences are LNHDA and SQIVND (reference sequence). The CDR3 sequence is 15 residues long. Per the original data handling: Nucleated cell counts were estimated from reference gene primer amplification. Measured with immunoSEQ multiplex PCR; TCRdb has only the in-frame clones, and not every one. From that table come the V and J calls and clone size; the DNA was used to work out D and trimming. Of 80,000 or so clones listed, almost 85% were seen once; the top ten hold around 6.9%.

The source is a human donor in a cohort sampled during active COVID-19. The chain links TRBV19 to TRBJ2-1, with 9 nucleotides matching TRBD2. The specimen sequenced was peripheral blood. The CDR3 loop is CASIKEAGGPREQFF. CDR3 bases: TGTGCCAGTATCAAGGAGGCGGGGGGGCCTCGGGAGCAGTTCTTC.